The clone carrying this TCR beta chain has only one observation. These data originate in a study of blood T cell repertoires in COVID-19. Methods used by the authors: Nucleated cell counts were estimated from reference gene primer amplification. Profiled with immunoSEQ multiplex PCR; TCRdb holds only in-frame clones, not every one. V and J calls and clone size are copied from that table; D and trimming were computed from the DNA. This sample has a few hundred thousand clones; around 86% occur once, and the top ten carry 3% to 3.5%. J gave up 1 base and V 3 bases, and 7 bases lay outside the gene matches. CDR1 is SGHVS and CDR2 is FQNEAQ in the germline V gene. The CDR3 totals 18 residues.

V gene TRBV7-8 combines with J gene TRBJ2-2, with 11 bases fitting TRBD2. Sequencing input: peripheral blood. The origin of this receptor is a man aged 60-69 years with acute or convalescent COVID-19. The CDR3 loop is CASSFGTLAGGNTGELFF. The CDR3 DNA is TGTGCCAGCAGCTTCGGAACGCTAGCGGGGGGGAACACCGGGGAGCTGTTTTTT.